This T cell receptor (beta chain) came from a study of blood T cell repertoires in COVID-19. Background on the study: From T cells, B-cell-depleted T cells, or PBMCs came the material, which was cDNA or gDNA.

The authors' processing: Amplification with reference gene primers provided the estimates of nucleated cell counts. Assay used: immunoSEQ multiplex PCR; TCRdb lists only in-frame clones, some missing. The DNA gave D and trimming, while V, J and clone size come from that table. The data show roughly 250,000 clones, around four fifths seen once. This clone was detected once. The length of the CDR3 is 14 residues. V was trimmed by 0 bases and J by 3 bases, leaving 8 bases between them. Germline CDR1 is GTSNPN and CDR2 is SVGIG (reference sequence). The chain has TRBV30 and TRBJ1-4, with D unclear. This TCR came from a woman aged 40-49 years with active or convalescent COVID-19. Sequences were obtained from peripheral blood. CDR3 loop: CAWSVLGANEKLFF. The CDR3 DNA reads as TGTGCCTGGAGTGTTCTGGGAGCTAATGAAAAACTGTTTTTT.